This T cell receptor beta chain comes out of a study of STAT5B mutations in CD4+ large granular lymphocyte leukemia. The CDR3 spans 19 residues. V dropped 6 bases and J dropped 0; count of bases not matched to a gene: 13. The germline V gene encodes CDR1 MDHEN and CDR2 SYDVKM. Only in-frame clones appear in the TCRdb table, and some are missing; sequencing was by immunoSEQ multiplex PCR. The sample shows roughly 30,000 clones, about 70% of them seen only once. As for this clone: As yet, its antigen is unknown.

Study conclusions and caveats: Without putative leukemic clones, patient CD4-sorted repertoires remained more clonal than healthy CD4+ repertoires. Higher CD4+ than CD8+ T-LGLL clonality might reflect small sample size.

V gene TRBV28 combines with J gene TRBJ2-4, with 11 positions matching TRBD2. Sequenced material: CD4+ T cells from blood buffy coats. The clonotype originates from a human donor in good health. This chain's CDR3 is CASRPPGTSGSLAKNIQYF. CDR3 bases: TGTGCCAGCAGGCCCCCCGGGACTAGCGGATCACTAGCCAAAAACATTCAGTACTTC.